The source of this TCR beta chain is a study of blood T cell repertoires in COVID-19. In the original analysis: Nucleated cell number was recorded as an estimate derived from reference gene primer amplification. Here immunoSEQ multiplex PCR was the method, and the copy in TCRdb shows in-frame clones only, minus some. From that table come the V and J calls and clone size; the DNA was used to work out D and trimming. The data contain 120,000 or so clones, 80% to 85% of them singletons. The CDR3 length is 14 residues. Per germline, CDR1 SGHTA and CDR2 FQGTGA. V shed 5 bases, J shed 7 bases, and the junction held 5 bases outside the gene matches.

V is TRBV7-3 and J is TRBJ2-1; 10 bases match TRBD2. The sequence was obtained from a woman between 45 and 65 years old with acute or convalescent COVID-19. Input material: peripheral blood. CDR3 coding DNA: TGTGCCAGCAGCCCTAGCGGGAGTTGGAATGAGCAGTTCTTC. Translating it yields CASSPSGSWNEQFF. Drawing the rest from reference TRBV7-3 and TRBJ2-1, the complete variable domain is GAGVSQTPSNKVTEKGKYVELRCDPISGHTALYWYRQSLGQGPEFLIYFQGTGAADDSGLPNDRFFAVRPEGSVSTLKIQRTERGDSAVYLCASSPSGSWNEQFFGPGTRLTVL.